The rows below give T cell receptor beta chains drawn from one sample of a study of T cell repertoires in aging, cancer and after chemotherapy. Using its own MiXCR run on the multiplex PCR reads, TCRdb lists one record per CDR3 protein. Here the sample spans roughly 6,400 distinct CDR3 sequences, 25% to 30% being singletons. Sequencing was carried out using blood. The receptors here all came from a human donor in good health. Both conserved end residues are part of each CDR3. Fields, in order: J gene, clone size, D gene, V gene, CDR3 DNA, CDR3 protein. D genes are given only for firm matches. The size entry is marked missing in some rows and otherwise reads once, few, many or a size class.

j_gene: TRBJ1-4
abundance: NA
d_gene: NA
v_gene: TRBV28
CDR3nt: TGTGCCGCCAGCAGACGGAGTACGGGCCATCGTGAAAAACTGTTTTTT
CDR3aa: CAASRRSTGHREKLFF

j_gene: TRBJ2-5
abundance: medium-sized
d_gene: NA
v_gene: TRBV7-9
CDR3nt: TGTGCCAGCAGCTTTGGTGAGACCCAGTACTTC
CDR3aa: CASSFGETQYF

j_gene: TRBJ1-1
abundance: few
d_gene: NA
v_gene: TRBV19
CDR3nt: TGTGCCAGTAGTTGGGCCGGGGAAGCTTTCTTT
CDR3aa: CASSWAGEAFF

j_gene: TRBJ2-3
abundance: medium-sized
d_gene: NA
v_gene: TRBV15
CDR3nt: TGTGCCACCGTGATCAGGGGCACAGATACGCAGTATTTT
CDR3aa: CATVIRGTDTQYF

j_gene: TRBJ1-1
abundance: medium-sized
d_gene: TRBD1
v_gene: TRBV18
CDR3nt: TGTGCCAGCTCGCCAAGGGAGGGGGCTGGTAACACTGAAGCTTTCTTT
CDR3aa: CASSPREGAGNTEAFF

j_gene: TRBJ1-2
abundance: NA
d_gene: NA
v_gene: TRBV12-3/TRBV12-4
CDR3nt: TGTGCCAGCAGTACAGGGAAAAGAGATGGCTACACCTTC
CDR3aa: CASSTGKRDGYTF

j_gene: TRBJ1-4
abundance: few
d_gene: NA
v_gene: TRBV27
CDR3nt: TGTGCCAGCAGTTTAAAGGGCTTCAATGAAAAACTGTTTTTT
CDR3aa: CASSLKGFNEKLFF

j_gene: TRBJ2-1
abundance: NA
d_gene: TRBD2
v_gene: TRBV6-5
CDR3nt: TGTGCCAGCAGTGGACTAGCGGGGGGATACTACAATGAGCAGTTCTTC
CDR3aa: CASSGLAGGYYNEQFF

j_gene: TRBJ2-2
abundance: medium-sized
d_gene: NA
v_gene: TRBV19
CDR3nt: TGTGCCAGTTGTGGAACTCCGAACACCGGGGAGCTGTTTTTT
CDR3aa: CASCGTPNTGELFF

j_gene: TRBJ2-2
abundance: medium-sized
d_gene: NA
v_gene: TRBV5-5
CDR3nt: TGTGCCAGCAGCTTGGGATTTAGAAGTGTCGGGGAGCTGTTTTTT
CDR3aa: CASSLGFRSVGELFF

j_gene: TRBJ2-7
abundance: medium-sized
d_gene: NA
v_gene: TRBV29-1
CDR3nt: TGCAGCGCCTCCGGGACCTTTTACGAGCAGTACTTC
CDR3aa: CSASGTFYEQYF

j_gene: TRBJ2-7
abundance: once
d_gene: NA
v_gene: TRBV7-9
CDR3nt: TGTGCCAGCAGCTTCGGGGCCTACGAGCAGTACTTC
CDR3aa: CASSFGAYEQYF

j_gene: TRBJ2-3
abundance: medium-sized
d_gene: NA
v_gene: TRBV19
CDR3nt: TGTGCCAGTAGTACTCCGGGTAGGGCGCCGGGCACAGATACGCAGTATTTT
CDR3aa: CASSTPGRAPGTDTQYF

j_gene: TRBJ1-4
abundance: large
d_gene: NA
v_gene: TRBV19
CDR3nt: TGTGCCAGTAGTATAGGCTCCCCCGGCGAACTGTTTTTT
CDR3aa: CASSIGSPGELFF

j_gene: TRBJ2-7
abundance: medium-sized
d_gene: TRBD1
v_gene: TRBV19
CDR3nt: TGTGCCAGTAGTATCGACAGGGCGGGCTACGAGCAGTACTTC
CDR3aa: CASSIDRAGYEQYF

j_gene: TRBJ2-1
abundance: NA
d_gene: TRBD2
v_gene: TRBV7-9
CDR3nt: TGTGCCAGCAGCTTAACTAGCGGGGGGGCGAGGAATGAGCAGTTCTTC
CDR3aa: CASSLTSGGARNEQFF

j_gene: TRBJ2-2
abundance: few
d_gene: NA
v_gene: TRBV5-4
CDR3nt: TGTGCCAGCAGCTCCCTTTTTACCGGGGAGCTGTTTTTT
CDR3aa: CASSSLFTGELFF

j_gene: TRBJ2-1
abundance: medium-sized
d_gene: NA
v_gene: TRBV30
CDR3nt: TGTGCCTGGAGCGCGCCCCATGAGCAGTTCTTC
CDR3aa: CAWSAPHEQFF

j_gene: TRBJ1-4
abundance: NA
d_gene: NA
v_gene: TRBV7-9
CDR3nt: TGTGCCAGCAGCAACACAGGGAGTCGTGAAAAACTGTTTTTT
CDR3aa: CASSNTGSREKLFF

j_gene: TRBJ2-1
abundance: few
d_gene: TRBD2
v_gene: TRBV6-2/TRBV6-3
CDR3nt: TGTGCCAGCAGTAGCGGGAGCTCCTACAATGAGCAGTTCTTC
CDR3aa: CASSSGSSYNEQFF

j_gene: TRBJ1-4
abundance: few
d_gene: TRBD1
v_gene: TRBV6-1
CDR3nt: TGTGCCAGCAGTACAGGGGGCGCAGATGAAAAACTGTTTTTT
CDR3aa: CASSTGGADEKLFF

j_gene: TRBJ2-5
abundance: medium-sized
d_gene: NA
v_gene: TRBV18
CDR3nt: TGTGCCAGCTCACCAGGGGGGTCGGGGACCCAGTACTTC
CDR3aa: CASSPGGSGTQYF

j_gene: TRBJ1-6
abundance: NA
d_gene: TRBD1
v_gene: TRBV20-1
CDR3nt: TGCAGTGCTAGAGATACGGCGAGGACAGGGTCCTCACCCCTCCACTTT
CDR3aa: CSARDTARTGSSPLHF

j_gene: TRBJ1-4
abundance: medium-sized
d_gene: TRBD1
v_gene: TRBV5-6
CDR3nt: TGTGCCAGCAGCTACACAGGGGGCAGAGAAAAACTGTTTTTT
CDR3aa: CASSYTGGREKLFF

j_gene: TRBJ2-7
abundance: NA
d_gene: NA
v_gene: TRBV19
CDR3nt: TGTGCCAGTAGTATACACGGACCCCAGCTGTACGAGCAGTACTTC
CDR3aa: CASSIHGPQLYEQYF

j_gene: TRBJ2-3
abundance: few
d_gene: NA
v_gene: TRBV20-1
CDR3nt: TGCAGTGCTAGTGGAGGCGGGGCAGATACGCAGTATTTT
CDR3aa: CSASGGGADTQYF

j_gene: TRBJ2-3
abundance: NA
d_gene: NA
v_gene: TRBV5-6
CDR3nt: TGTGCCAGCAGCCCGACAGGGACTGGCACAGATACGCAGTATTTT
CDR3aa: CASSPTGTGTDTQYF

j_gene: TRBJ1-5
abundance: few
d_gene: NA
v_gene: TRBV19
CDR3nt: TGTGCCAGTAGTCCGCCGGGTATCCCCAATCAGCCCCAGCATTTT
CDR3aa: CASSPPGIPNQPQHF

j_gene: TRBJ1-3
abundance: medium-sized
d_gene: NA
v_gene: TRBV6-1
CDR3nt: TGTGCCAGCAGTCTACAGACAAATACTGGAAACACCATATATTTT
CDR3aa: CASSLQTNTGNTIYF

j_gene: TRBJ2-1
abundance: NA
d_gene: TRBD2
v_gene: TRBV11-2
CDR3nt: TGTGCCAGCAGCTTCGGGGGGAGTACCTACAATGAGCAGTTCTTC
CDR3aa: CASSFGGSTYNEQFF

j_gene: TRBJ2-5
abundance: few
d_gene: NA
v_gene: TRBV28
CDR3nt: TGTGCCAGCAGTTTACTCCCCCCGACGGGGACCCAGTACTTC
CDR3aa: CASSLLPPTGTQYF

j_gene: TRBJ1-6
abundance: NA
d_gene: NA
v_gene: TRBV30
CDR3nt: TGTGCCTGGAGGGACCCGGGAAATTCACCCCTCCACTTT
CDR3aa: CAWRDPGNSPLHF

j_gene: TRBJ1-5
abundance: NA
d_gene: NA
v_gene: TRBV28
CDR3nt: TGTGCCAGCAGTCCCCGCGTGGGAGGCAATCAGCCCCAGCATTTT
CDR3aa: CASSPRVGGNQPQHF

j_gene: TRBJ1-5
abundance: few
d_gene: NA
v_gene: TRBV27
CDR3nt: TGTGCCAGCAGTTTCGAGGTCAATCAGCCCCAGCATTTT
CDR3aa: CASSFEVNQPQHF

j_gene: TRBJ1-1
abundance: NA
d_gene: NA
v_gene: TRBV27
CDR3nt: TGTGGCAGCAGTCACGGGCCCCAGGCTGAAGCTTTCTTT
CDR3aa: CGSSHGPQAEAFF

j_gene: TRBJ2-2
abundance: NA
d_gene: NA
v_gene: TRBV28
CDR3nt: TGTGCCAGCAGTTTATATCCAGACAGGAACACCGGGGAGCTGTTTTTT
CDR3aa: CASSLYPDRNTGELFF

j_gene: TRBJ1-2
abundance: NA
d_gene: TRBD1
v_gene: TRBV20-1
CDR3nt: TGCAGTGCGATTAGACAGGGAGAATATGGCTACACCTTC
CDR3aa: CSAIRQGEYGYTF